The clone carrying this T cell receptor (beta chain) was found many times. These data are taken from a study of response to subunit inactivated influenza vaccine. A single record per CDR3 protein comes from TCRdb applying MiXCR to the RT-PCR reads. The sample lists about 540,000 distinct CDR3 sequences, around 25% occurring once. In addition, the sample was reused for a study of T cells expressing NK-cell markers. That paper notes: Beta-chain TCR cDNA was generated via 5'RACE template switching with UMIs. Source material for TCR beta repertoires consisted of sorted CD3+CD56+NKG2C+, CD3+CD56+NKG2C- and CD3+CD56-NKG2C+ T cells. Seven of eight sequenced donors tested HCMV-seropositive; one tested seronegative. Several of the experiments relied on an anti-gamma-delta TCR antibody so that only alpha-beta TCR T cells were sorted.

The TCR sequence derives from a man in his fifties who received an inactivated influenza vaccine. Sequences were derived from CD4+ T cells sorted from PBMCs, sampled 11 to 12 days after vaccination.

Here the CDR3 DNA reads TGTGCCAGCAGCAAGGGACTAGCGGGTGCAGATACGCAGTATTTT. This codes for CASSKGLAGADTQYF. The chain couples TRBV4-2 to TRBJ2-3; 12 bases are a match to TRBD2. Trimming removed 5 bases from V and 4 bases from J; junction bases left unmatched: 4. Germline assignment: CDR1 LGHNA and CDR2 YNFKEQ. This CDR3 contains 15 residues.